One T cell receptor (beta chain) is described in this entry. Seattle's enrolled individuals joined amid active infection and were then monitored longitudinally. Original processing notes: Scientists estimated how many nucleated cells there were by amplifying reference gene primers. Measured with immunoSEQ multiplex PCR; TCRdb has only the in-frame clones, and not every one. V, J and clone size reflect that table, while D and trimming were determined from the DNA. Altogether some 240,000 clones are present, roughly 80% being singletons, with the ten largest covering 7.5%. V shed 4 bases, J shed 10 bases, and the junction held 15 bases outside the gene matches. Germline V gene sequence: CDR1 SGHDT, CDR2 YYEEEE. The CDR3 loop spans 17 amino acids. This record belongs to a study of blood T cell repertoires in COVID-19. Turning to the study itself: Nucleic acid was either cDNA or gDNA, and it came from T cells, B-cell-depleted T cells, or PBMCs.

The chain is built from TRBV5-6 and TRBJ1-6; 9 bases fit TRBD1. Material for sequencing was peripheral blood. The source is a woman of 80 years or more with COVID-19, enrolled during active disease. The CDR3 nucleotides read TGTGCCAGCAGCCCAAGTGGGACAGGGAATTATCGATCACCCCTCCACTTT. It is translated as CASSPSGTGNYRSPLHF.